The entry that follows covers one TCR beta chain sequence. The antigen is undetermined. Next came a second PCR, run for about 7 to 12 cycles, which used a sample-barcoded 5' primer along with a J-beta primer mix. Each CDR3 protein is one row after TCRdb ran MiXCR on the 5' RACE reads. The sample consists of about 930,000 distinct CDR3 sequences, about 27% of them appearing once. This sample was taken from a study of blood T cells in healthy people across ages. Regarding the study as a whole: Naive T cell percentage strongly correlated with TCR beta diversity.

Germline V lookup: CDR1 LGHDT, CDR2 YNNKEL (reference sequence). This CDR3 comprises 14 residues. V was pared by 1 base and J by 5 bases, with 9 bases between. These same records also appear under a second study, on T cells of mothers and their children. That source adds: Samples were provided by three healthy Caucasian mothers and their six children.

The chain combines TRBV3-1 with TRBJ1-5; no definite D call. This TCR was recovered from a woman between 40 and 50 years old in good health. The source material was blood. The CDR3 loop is CASSQVAGHQPQHF. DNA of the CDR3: TGTGCCAGCAGCCAAGTGGCAGGACATCAGCCCCAGCATTTT.